The 22 T cell receptor beta chains below all came from one sample that was sequenced in a study of neurological immune-mediated disorders. TCRdb redid the calling of the 5' RACE reads with MiXCR, one entry per CDR3 protein. Of about 80,000 distinct CDR3 sequences in the sample, around 6% were seen once. Time point noted: longitudinal time-point 2. Input material: PBMCs. The origin of the receptors is a woman in her sixties with multiple sclerosis.

This clonotype occurred many times. CDR3 in amino acids: CASSLAAGGQPQHF. CDR3 bases: TGTGCCAGCAGCTTAGCGGCAGGCGGTCAGCCCCAGCATTTT. V gene TRBV7-8 combines with J gene TRBJ1-5; D is undetermined. Germline V gives CDR1 SGHVS, CDR2 FQNEAQ. The length of the CDR3 is 14 residues. V lost 0 bases and J lost 6, with 9 bases in between.

This clonotype came up many times. The CDR3 nucleotides read TGCGCCAGCAGACAGTTCTCTGGAAACACCATATATTTT. Its protein product is CASRQFSGNTIYF. The rearrangement links TRBV5-1 to TRBJ1-3, with D uncertain. Between the trimmed V and J ends, which lost 5 bases and 0 bases, there was a span of 6 bases. The CDR3 totals 13 residues. From germline, CDR1 is SGHRS and CDR2 YFSETQ. The full variable domain, completed using reference TRBV5-1 and TRBJ1-3, is KAGVTQTPRYLIKTRGQQVTLSCSPISGHRSVSWYQQTPGQGLQFLFEYFSETQRNKGNFPGRFSGRQFSNSRSEMNVSTLELGDSALYLCASRQFSGNTIYFGEGSWLTVV.

This clonotype was recorded many times. The V and J genes are TRBV20-1 and TRBJ2-1, with 7 bases matching TRBD1. The V segment lost 6 bases and the J segment 4 bases; nucleotides outside the gene matches: 12. CDR3 length equals 15 residues. Germline V gene sequence: CDR1 DFQATT, CDR2 SNEGSKA (reference sequence). The CDR3 loop reads CSAAKGTETYNEQFF. The CDR3 nucleotides are TGCAGTGCCGCCAAAGGGACAGAAACTTACAATGAGCAGTTCTTC.

This clonotype was observed at least ten times. This chain uses TRBV15 with TRBJ2-7; D assignment may be TRBD1 or TRBD2 (5 bases each). The CDR3 sequence is 15 residues long. Deletions cut 3 bases from V and 3 bases from J, with 15 bases between. Germline V CDR1 and CDR2: LNHNV, YYDKDF (reference sequence). The CDR3 reads CATSSARDGSYEQYF. The DNA of the CDR3 is TGTGCCACCAGCAGCGCCCGGGACGGAAGCTACGAGCAGTACTTC.

This clonotype was observed at least ten times. The chain recombines TRBV6-5 with TRBJ1-3, with D perhaps matching TRBD1 (6 bases). Germline V gene sequence: CDR1 MNHEY, CDR2 SVGAGI. This CDR3 region has 14 residues. Between the trimmed V and J ends, which lost 5 bases and 1 base, there was a span of 9 bases. CDR3 DNA: TGTGCCAGCAGTCGCGGGACATCTGGAAACACCATATATTTT. Encoded protein: CASSRGTSGNTIYF.

This clonotype has ten or more counts. The V gene is TRBV2, the J gene TRBJ1-5; D gene unclear. The V gene lost 7 bases and the J gene lost 5 bases, with 9 bases spanning the gap. The CDR3 is 12 residues long. The germline V gene encodes CDR1 SNHLY and CDR2 FYNNEI. CDR3 bases: TGTGCCAGCACGTCAGGCCATCAGCCCCAGCATTTT. It is translated as CASTSGHQPQHF.

This clonotype was recorded many times. This chain connects TRBV20-1 to TRBJ2-3, with D perhaps matching TRBD2 (7 bases). This CDR3 is 14 amino acids long. The V gene's germline CDR1 is DFQATT and CDR2 SNEGSKA (reference sequence). CDR3 nucleotide sequence: TGCAGGCCTGCTTTTGAGGGGGGGCGAGGAACGCAGTATTTT. Protein sequence: CRPAFEGGRGTQYF.

V usage is TRBV10-3 and J usage is TRBJ2-6; TRBD2 is a possible D gene (5 bases). The ends were cut back, 0 bases at V and 3 bases at J, with 6 bases in the middle. The CDR3 is 15 amino acids. Germline V CDR1 and CDR2: ENHRY, SYGVKD. CDR3: CAISESRVGANVLTF. CDR3 in DNA: TGTGCCATCAGTGAGTCGCGGGTTGGGGCCAACGTCCTGACTTTC.

This clonotype was observed many times. This chain links TRBV5-1 with TRBJ2-3; D is unresolved. The CDR3 contains 12 residues. Germline CDR1 is SGHRS and CDR2 is YFSETQ. Trimming removed 5 bases at V and 2 bases at J, with 6 bases between. CDR3 DNA: TGCGCCAGCAGATTTAACACAGATACGCAGTATTTT. Protein: CASRFNTDTQYF.

The genes are TRBV7-2 and TRBJ2-4, with D uncertain. V was shortened by 3 bases and J by 4 bases, with 10 bases between the two germline ends. Germline V gene sequence: CDR1 SGHTA, CDR2 FQGNSA. The length of the CDR3 is 14 residues. The CDR3 is CASSLGDPKNIQYF. CDR3 bases: TGTGCCAGCAGCTTGGGTGACCCAAAAAACATTCAGTACTTC. The entire variable domain, with the rest obtained from reference TRBV7-2 and TRBJ2-4, is as follows: GAGVSQSPSNKVTEKGKDVELRCDPISGHTALYWYRQSLGQGLEFLIYFQGNSAPDKSGLPSDRFSAERTGGSVSTLTIQRTQQEDSAVYLCASSLGDPKNIQYFGAGTRLSVL.

This clonotype was observed a handful of times. The chain is built from TRBV18 and TRBJ1-2, with D uncertain. The CDR3 contains 16 residues. In germline, CDR1 is KGHSH, CDR2 LQKENI. Trimming left V 1 base short and J 4 bases short, with 16 bases between. The chain's CDR3 is CASSPLELFFSYGYTF. DNA of the CDR3: TGTGCCAGCTCACCACTCGAGCTGTTTTTCTCCTATGGCTACACCTTC.

There are many counts of this clonotype. The chain carries TRBV7-8 and TRBJ2-7, with 7 bases fitting TRBD1. With 5 bases clipped from V and 0 bases from J, the junction kept 4 bases outside the gene matches. The germline V gene encodes CDR1 SGHVS and CDR2 FQNEAQ. The CDR3 loop spans 14 amino acids. As DNA, the CDR3 is TGTGCCAGCAGCCCCTCAGGGGGCTCCTACGAGCAGTACTTC. Translating it yields CASSPSGGSYEQYF.

This clonotype occurred many times. V is TRBV4-1 and J is TRBJ1-4; tentatively, D is TRBD1 (6 bases). This CDR3 contains 14 residues. Trimming removed 2 bases at V and 7 bases at J, with 11 bases between. CDR1 and CDR2 (germline): MGHRA, YSYEKL. The CDR3 sequence is CASSQIRGSEKLFF. CDR3 sequence (DNA): TGCGCCAGCAGCCAAATCAGGGGCAGTGAAAAACTGTTTTTT.

This clonotype has ten or more counts. V usage is TRBV20-1 and J usage is TRBJ1-5; possible D gene TRBD1, 5 bases. The ends were cut back, 5 bases at V and 4 bases at J, with 15 bases in the middle. Germline V CDR1 and CDR2: DFQATT, SNEGSKA (reference sequence). The CDR3 is 14 amino acids. The CDR3 DNA is TGCAGTGCTTCAATCCTAAAGGGGAATCAGCCCCAGCATTTT. Encoded protein: CSASILKGNQPQHF.

This clonotype has a count of ten or more. The chain employs TRBV7-9 and TRBJ2-6, with 8 bases aligning to TRBD1. This CDR3 contains 18 residues. V trimming: 7 bases; J trimming: 0 bases; junction bases outside the gene matches: 11. The germline V gene encodes CDR1 SEHNR and CDR2 FQNEAQ (reference sequence). The CDR3 DNA follows: TGTGCCAGCACCTCCGGGACAGGACTTTACTCTGGGGCCAACGTCCTGACTTTC. Protein sequence: CASTSGTGLYSGANVLTF. Filled out from reference TRBV7-9 and TRBJ2-6, the complete variable domain reads DTGVSQNPRHKITKRGQNVTFRCDPISEHNRLYWYRQTLGQGPEFLTYFQNEAQLEKSRLLSDRFSAERPKGSFSTLEIQRTEQGDSAMYLCASTSGTGLYSGANVLTFGAGSRLTVL.

This clonotype occurred many times. The V and J genes are TRBV5-1 and TRBJ1-2; TRBD1 matches at 10 bases. The CDR3 extends over 15 amino acids. V was pared by 0 bases and J by 8 bases, with 7 bases of the junction left unmatched. Germline V gene data show CDR1 as SGHRS and CDR2 as YFSETQ. As DNA, the CDR3 is TGCGCCAGCAGCTTGGGAGCGGGGACAGGGGAAGGCTACACCTTC. It is translated as CASSLGAGTGEGYTF. Based on the CDR3 plus reference TRBV5-1 and TRBJ1-2, the full variable domain is KAGVTQTPRYLIKTRGQQVTLSCSPISGHRSVSWYQQTPGQGLQFLFEYFSETQRNKGNFPGRFSGRQFSNSRSEMNVSTLELGDSALYLCASSLGAGTGEGYTFGSGTRLTVV.

This clonotype was observed many times. The chain joins TRBV6-5 to TRBJ1-3, with D perhaps TRBD1 (5 bases). Germline V CDR1 and CDR2: MNHEY, SVGAGI. The CDR3 has 14 amino acids. V was shortened by 8 bases and J by 1 base, with 12 bases between the two germline ends. CDR3 loop: CASSNGGSGNTIYF. CDR3 sequence (DNA): TGTGCCAGCTCAAACGGGGGTTCTGGAAACACCATATATTTT.

This clonotype was observed many times. The V gene is TRBV7-6, the J gene TRBJ2-7; weak D call: TRBD2 (5 bases). V was cut by 0 bases and J by 5 bases, with 11 bases left in between. This CDR3 contains 14 residues. Germline values: CDR1 SGHVS, CDR2 FNYEAQ. CDR3 in amino acids: CASSLAPARDEQYF. CDR3 nucleotides: TGTGCCAGCAGCTTAGCGCCGGCGCGGGACGAGCAGTACTTC.

This clonotype was observed at least ten times. V gene TRBV7-2 combines with J gene TRBJ2-2; D is unclear. V shed 5 bases and J shed 6 bases, with 7 bases lying between them. This CDR3 is 12 amino acids long. The V gene's germline CDR1 is SGHTA and CDR2 FQGNSA. CDR3 loop: CASSPLSGELFF. The CDR3 nucleotides are TGTGCCAGCAGCCCTCTCTCCGGGGAGCTGTTTTTT.

The chain links TRBV5-1 to TRBJ2-4, with TRBD1 matching over 8 bases. The trim removed 4 bases at V and 3 bases at J, leaving 9 bases unmatched. CDR1 and CDR2 (germline): SGHRS, YFSETQ. This CDR3 is 16 amino acids long. The CDR3 is CASSSEQGVVKNIQYF. Here the CDR3 DNA reads TGCGCCAGCAGCAGCGAACAGGGGGTTGTCAAAAACATTCAGTACTTC.

This clonotype was counted ten times or more. The V and J genes are TRBV5-1 and TRBJ2-5; D may be TRBD1 (5 bases). CDR3 length: 14 amino acids. The germline gives CDR1 SGHRS, CDR2 YFSETQ. Deletions cut 0 bases from V and 7 bases from J, with 13 bases between. The CDR3 coding sequence is TGCGCCAGCAGCTTGGATGGGGCCCAAATGACCCAGTACTTC. This sequence encodes CASSLDGAQMTQYF.

This chain uses TRBV28 with TRBJ2-1, with D possibly TRBD1 on 6 matching bases. In germline, CDR1 is MDHEN, CDR2 SYDVKM. Trimming took 7 bases from V and 6 from J, leaving 22 bases between them. The length of the CDR3 is 16 residues. The CDR3 loop is CASTGFRGPNPNEQFF. The CDR3 nucleotides are TGTGCCAGCACCGGTTTCAGGGGTCCTAATCCCAATGAGCAGTTCTTC.